These T cell receptor beta chains were read from a single sample in a study of blood T cell repertoires in COVID-19. The method was immunoSEQ multiplex PCR; TCRdb's version includes in-frame clones alone and lacks a portion of them. The table shows around 160,000 clones, with approximately 87% occurring only once. Sequencing was done on a sample of peripheral blood. These TCRs come from an elderly man with acute or convalescent COVID-19. Each CDR3 is given with its conserved first and last residue. The D gene is left open where the match is weak. The size field is filled for only some rows; it gives once, few, many or a size class.

size: few
J: TRBJ2-3
D: .
V: TRBV13
length: 19
CDR3: CASSLGTTGFQFSTDTQYF
DNA: TGTGCCAGCAGCTTAGGAACCACAGGGTTTCAGTTCAGCACAGATACGCAGTATTTT

size: .
J: TRBJ2-5
D: .
V: TRBV10-1
length: 14
CDR3: CASSESIAAETQYF
DNA: TGCGCCAGCAGTGAGTCGATAGCGGCAGAGACCCAGTACTTC

size: .
J: TRBJ1-3
D: .
V: TRBV5-6
length: 14
CDR3: CASSLRQAANAIYF
DNA: TGTGCCAGCAGCTTGAGACAGGCTGCTAACGCCATATATTTT

size: .
J: TRBJ2-7
D: .
V: TRBV10-3
length: 15
CDR3: CAITRGGPGLYEQYF
DNA: TGTGCCATCACCAGGGGAGGGCCAGGACTCTACGAGCAGTACTTC

size: few
J: TRBJ2-7
D: .
V: TRBV6-5
length: 12
CDR3: CASSRRGGEQYF
DNA: TGTGCCAGCAGTAGGAGGGGCGGGGAGCAGTACTTC

size: .
J: TRBJ2-2
D: .
V: TRBV5-1
length: 15
CDR3: CASSARTLNTGELFF
DNA: TGCGCCAGCAGCGCCCGGACTCTCAACACCGGGGAGCTGTTTTTT

size: .
J: TRBJ1-6
D: .
V: TRBV5-1
length: 13
CDR3: CASREASDSPLHF
DNA: TGCGCCAGCAGGGAGGCCAGCGATTCACCCCTCCACTTT

size: .
J: TRBJ1-5
D: TRBD1
V: TRBV28
length: 15
CDR3: CASSLGQGANQPQHF
DNA: TGTGCCAGCAGTTTAGGGCAGGGGGCCAATCAGCCCCAGCATTTT

size: .
J: TRBJ1-1
D: .
V: TRBV10-3
length: 15
CDR3: CAISEKDRANTEAFF
DNA: TGTGCCATCAGTGAGAAGGACAGAGCGAACACTGAAGCTTTCTTT

size: .
J: TRBJ2-7
D: TRBD1
V: TRBV5-4
length: 13
CDR3: CASSLEGGGEQYF
DNA: TGTGCCAGCAGCTTGGAAGGGGGCGGCGAGCAGTACTTC

size: .
J: TRBJ1-6
D: .
V: TRBV6-1
length: 14
CDR3: CASSEAQGYSPLHF
DNA: TGTGCCAGCAGTGAAGCTCAGGGGTATTCACCCCTCCACTTT

size: few
J: TRBJ1-1
D: TRBD1
V: TRBV5-4
length: 14
CDR3: CASSWGQGNTEAFF
DNA: TGTGCCAGCAGCTGGGGACAGGGGAACACTGAAGCTTTCTTT

size: .
J: TRBJ2-3
D: TRBD2
V: TRBV5-4
length: 16
CDR3: CASSLRLAGVTDTQYF
DNA: TGTGCCAGCAGCCTCCGACTAGCGGGGGTCACAGATACGCAGTATTTT

size: .
J: TRBJ1-2
D: .
V: TRBV2
length: 13
CDR3: CASRYFGGLGYTF
DNA: TGTGCCAGCAGATATTTCGGGGGTTTAGGGTACACCTTC

size: .
J: TRBJ2-1
D: .
V: TRBV3-1/TRBV3-2
length: 15
CDR3: CASSQALLVNNEQFF
DNA: TGTGCCAGCAGCCAAGCGCTACTAGTTAACAATGAGCAGTTCTTC

size: .
J: TRBJ2-1
D: .
V: TRBV7-3
length: 13
CDR3: CASSLGTTREQFF
DNA: TGTGCCAGCAGCTTGGGGACAACCCGTGAGCAGTTCTTC

size: .
J: TRBJ2-2
D: TRBD1
V: TRBV18
length: 17
CDR3: CASSPRTGAMNTGELFF
DNA: TGTGCCAGCTCACCAAGGACAGGGGCGATGAACACCGGGGAGCTGTTTTTT

size: .
J: TRBJ2-1
D: TRBD2
V: TRBV9
length: 14
CDR3: CASSFSAGGNEQFF
DNA: TGTGCCAGCAGCTTCTCCGCGGGGGGCAATGAGCAGTTCTTC

size: .
J: TRBJ2-7
D: .
V: TRBV10-3
length: 13
CDR3: CAISVGQSYEQYF
DNA: TGTGCCATCAGTGTGGGGCAGTCCTACGAGCAGTACTTC

size: .
J: TRBJ1-1
D: .
V: TRBV10-1
length: 14
CDR3: CASSETGIDTEAFF
DNA: TGCGCCAGCAGTGAAACAGGGATAGACACTGAAGCTTTCTTT

size: .
J: TRBJ1-2
D: TRBD1
V: TRBV15
length: 14
CDR3: CATSVTTGNYGYTF
DNA: TGTGCCACCAGCGTAACGACAGGGAACTATGGCTACACCTTC

size: .
J: TRBJ2-5
D: TRBD2
V: TRBV5-4
length: 18
CDR3: CASSLLTSGRSRQETQYF
DNA: TGTGCCAGCAGCTTGCTGACTAGCGGCCGATCACGACAAGAGACCCAGTACTTC

size: .
J: TRBJ2-7
D: .
V: TRBV25-1
length: 15
CDR3: CASSEIGKPTYEQYF
DNA: TGTGCCAGCAGTGAAATCGGGAAGCCGACCTACGAGCAGTACTTC

size: .
J: TRBJ1-2
D: .
V: TRBV19
length: 16
CDR3: CASSTPDGHLFYGYTF
DNA: TGTGCCAGTAGTACCCCAGACGGACACCTATTCTATGGCTACACCTTC

size: .
J: TRBJ2-3
D: TRBD2
V: TRBV9
length: 14
CDR3: CASSVTSGMDTQYF
DNA: TGTGCCAGCAGCGTGACTAGCGGGATGGATACGCAGTATTTT

size: once
J: TRBJ1-3
D: TRBD1
V: TRBV9
length: 15
CDR3: CASSVGQGSGNTIYF
DNA: TGTGCCAGCAGCGTGGGACAGGGGTCCGGAAACACCATATATTTT

size: once
J: TRBJ1-2
D: .
V: TRBV28
length: 13
CDR3: CASTLTGFYGYTF
DNA: TGTGCCAGCACCCTCACAGGGTTCTATGGCTACACCTTC

size: .
J: TRBJ2-4
D: TRBD2
V: TRBV2
length: 13
CDR3: CARGLAGGNIQYF
DNA: TGTGCCAGGGGACTAGCGGGAGGAAACATTCAGTACTTC

size: .
J: TRBJ2-3
D: .
V: TRBV18
length: 14
CDR3: CATRGALSPDTQYF
DNA: TGTGCCACCCGGGGGGCCCTCTCCCCAGATACGCAGTATTTT

size: few
J: TRBJ1-2
D: TRBD1
V: TRBV7-2
length: 14
CDR3: CASSQSRGRGGYTF
DNA: TGTGCCAGCAGCCAGTCCAGGGGGCGCGGAGGCTACACCTTC

size: .
J: TRBJ1-2
D: .
V: TRBV3-1/TRBV3-2
length: 16
CDR3: CASSQISTANLYGYTF
DNA: TGTGCCAGCAGCCAAATCTCGACAGCCAACCTCTATGGCTACACCTTC